The clone carrying this TCR beta chain has only one observation. Its antigen remains unknown. The study ran its PCR with 60 Vbeta and 13 Jbeta primers. Assay used: immunoSEQ multiplex PCR; TCRdb lists only in-frame clones, some missing. The sample has 100,000 to 120,000 clones; over 65% are singletons. The entry originates in a study of cytomegalovirus exposure and HLA in healthy donors. Overall study findings and caveats: In an earlier analysis, about 87% or about 30%: the productive usage of most TCR beta V segments. Across donors, sequencing depth was assumed by presence/absence analyses to be roughly uniform. Later analysis identified a missense DCLRE1C variant that was linked to TCR beta V- and J-gene trimming. A later analysis showed HLA-associated TCR beta chains outstripping equally common others in clonal expansion.

Sample: PBMCs. The clonotype was recovered from a woman aged 40 to 49 in good health and CMV-seropositive.

The chain's CDR3 is CATKVGGTDTQYF. The CDR3 nucleotides are TGTGCCACTAAGGTAGGGGGAACAGATACGCAGTATTTT. This chain joins TRBV19 and TRBJ2-3; the D gene is possibly TRBD1 (6 bases). Deletions cut 10 bases from V and 3 bases from J, with 14 bases between. The CDR3 loop spans 13 amino acids. CDR1 and CDR2 from the germline V gene are LNHDA and SQIVND (reference sequence).